One sample yielded the 17 T cell receptor beta chains listed below, sequenced in a study of cytotoxic CD8 clonotypes in ibrutinib-treated CLL. Sequencing was performed with immunoSEQ multiplex PCR; in TCRdb, only in-frame clones are kept and a portion is missing. This sample has around 250,000 clones, with 70% found just once. Sequenced here: PBMCs, sampled after 24 months of ibrutinib treatment. These receptors were collected from a human donor with chronic lymphocytic leukemia.

This clone was counted between two and nine times. The chain employs TRBV27 and TRBJ2-7; D gene uncertain. In germline, CDR1 is MNHEY, CDR2 SMNVEV (reference sequence). This CDR3 contains 13 residues. Trimming pared 5 bases from V and 6 bases from J, leaving 14 bases between. The CDR3 DNA is TGTGCCAGCAGTCCGTTCCGTTGGGGCGAGCAGTACTTC. This translates into CASSPFRWGEQYF.

This clone was observed a handful of times. V usage is TRBV4-2 and J usage is TRBJ2-7, with 9 bases fitting TRBD1. After removal of 3 bases from V and 4 bases from J, the junction contained 4 bases not matched to a gene. Germline V gene lookup returns CDR1 LGHNA and CDR2 YNFKEQ. This CDR3 has 14 amino acids. The CDR3 loop reads CASSQEDRGYEQYF. Here the CDR3 DNA reads TGTGCCAGCAGCCAGGAGGACAGGGGTTACGAGCAGTACTTC.

The CDR3 nucleotides are TGCAGCGTCTTCCTAGCGGGCGAGCAGTTCTTC. Translating gives CSVFLAGEQFF. The V call is TRBV29-1, the J call TRBJ2-1, with TRBD2 matching over 8 bases. Germline CDR1 and CDR2: SQVTM and ANQGSEA. V gave up 6 bases and J gave up 10 bases; unmatched junction bases: 5. The CDR3 extends over 11 amino acids.

This chain's CDR3 is CASSESGRNQPQHF. The CDR3 DNA reads as TGTGCCAGCAGCGAGAGTGGCAGGAATCAGCCCCAGCATTTT. This chain links TRBV9 with TRBJ1-5; D remains unclear. CDR1 and CDR2 (germline): SGDLS, YYNGEE. Trimming took off 3 bases at V and 4 bases at J, with 11 bases between the two ends. This CDR3 spans 14 amino acids.

V gene TRBV6-5 combines with J gene TRBJ2-7; D perhaps matches TRBD2 (7 bases). CDR3 size: 13 residues. The V gene lost 1 base and the J gene lost 7 bases, with 11 bases spanning the gap. CDR1 and CDR2 (germline): MNHEY, SVGAGI. The chain's CDR3 is CASSYFGGQEQYF. The CDR3 DNA follows: TGTGCCAGCAGTTACTTCGGGGGGCAGGAGCAGTACTTC.

The CDR3 DNA is TGTGCCAGCAGCCCCACCGGGACTAGCGGTTACGAGCAGTACTTC. Protein product: CASSPTGTSGYEQYF. The V gene is TRBV13, the J gene TRBJ2-7, with 11 bases lining up with TRBD2. Trimming removed 5 bases from V and 4 bases from J; junction bases left unmatched: 7. Germline V gene data show CDR1 as PRHDT and CDR2 as FYEKMQ (reference sequence). The length of the CDR3 is 15 residues.

The chain joins TRBV4-3 to TRBJ2-1; 10 bases line up with TRBD2. V was pared by 4 bases and J by 6 bases, with 9 bases of the junction left unmatched. Germline CDR1 LGHNA, CDR2 YSLEER. CDR3 length: 16 amino acids. The CDR3 DNA reads as TGCGCCAGCAGCCGGCGCCCTAGCGGGAGCTTCAATGAGCAGTTCTTC. Its protein is CASSRRPSGSFNEQFF.

The chain uses TRBV28 and TRBJ1-4, with D maybe TRBD1 (5 bases). Trimming took 8 bases from V and 8 from J, leaving 18 bases between them. The germline V gene encodes CDR1 MDHEN and CDR2 SYDVKM. The length of the CDR3 is 14 residues. For the CDR3, the DNA is TGTGCCAGCTCCAATGGGGGGGGTAACGAAAAACTGTTTTTT. This gives the protein CASSNGGGNEKLFF.

This clone appeared once. The V gene is TRBV20-1, the J gene TRBJ1-2, with D unresolved. V dropped 5 bases and J dropped 10 bases, with 11 bases sitting between them. Looked up from germline, CDR1 is DFQATT and CDR2 is SNEGSKA (reference sequence). CDR3 length: 10 amino acids. The CDR3 bases are TGCAGTGCTGCCCCCATGGTCTACACCTTC. It is translated as CSAAPMVYTF.

The chain combines TRBV9 with TRBJ2-2; D might be TRBD2 (6 bases). The V gene lost 4 bases and the J gene lost 5 bases, with 9 bases spanning the gap. This CDR3 contains 13 residues. The V gene's germline CDR1 is SGDLS and CDR2 YYNGEE. The CDR3 DNA sequence: TGTGCCAGCAGCTACCGGGAGACCGGGGAGCTGTTTTTT. It specifies CASSYRETGELFF.

The V gene is TRBV6-5, the J gene TRBJ2-5; possible D gene TRBD2, 5 bases. The CDR3 totals 15 residues. The V gene's germline CDR1 is MNHEY and CDR2 SVGAGI. Trimming cost V 0 bases and J 7 bases, with 15 bases left between them. This CDR3 reads CASSYSASGSATQYF. The CDR3 bases are TGTGCCAGCAGTTACTCGGCGTCGGGGTCGGCGACCCAGTACTTC.

The chain is built from TRBV5-1 and TRBJ2-3; 8 nucleotides align to TRBD1. The CDR3 runs to 14 residues. V trimming: 4 bases; J trimming: 3 bases; junction bases outside the gene matches: 4. The germline CDR1 and CDR2 sequences are SGHRS and YFSETQ. CDR3 DNA sequence: TGCGCCAGCAGCCTGACAGGGGTGACAGATACGCAGTATTTT. It encodes CASSLTGVTDTQYF.

The rearrangement uses TRBV6-6 and TRBJ1-1; D is unresolved. The CDR3 runs 15 residues. Trimming removed 0 bases at V and 6 bases at J, with 14 bases between. CDR1 is MNHNY and CDR2 is SVGAGI in the germline V gene (reference sequence). CDR3 sequence: CASSYSRNERAEAFF. The CDR3, as DNA: TGTGCCAGCAGTTACTCGAGAAATGAAAGGGCTGAAGCTTTCTTT.

This clone turned up a few times. The rearrangement joins TRBV7-2 to TRBJ2-7; a weak D match, TRBD2 (5 bases). V lost 8 bases and J 4 bases, leaving 18 bases between the germline ends. CDR1 SGHTA and CDR2 FQGNSA come from the germline V gene. This CDR3 contains 14 residues. CDR3 coding DNA: TGTGCCAGCTCGGCATCCGTCACGGGATACGAGCAGTACTTC. Translating gives CASSASVTGYEQYF.

J is TRBJ2-7 and V is TRBV7-8; possible D gene TRBD1, 6 bases. Germline V gives CDR1 SGHVS, CDR2 FQNEAQ. Trimming pared 1 base from V and 6 bases from J, leaving 10 bases between. The CDR3 length is 13 residues. The CDR3 sequence is CASSLGTVVEQYF. The CDR3 DNA reads as TGTGCCAGCAGCTTAGGGACAGTGGTCGAGCAGTACTTC.

The rearrangement links TRBV30 to TRBJ2-2, with D possibly TRBD2 on 6 matching bases. Germline CDR1 and CDR2: GTSNPN and SVGIG (reference sequence). This CDR3 comprises 14 residues. V was pared by 3 bases and J by 3 bases, with 11 bases between. CDR3 DNA sequence: TGTGCCTGGAGGAAAGCGGGTGACACCGGGGAGCTGTTTTTT. Its translation: CAWRKAGDTGELFF.

The rearrangement uses TRBV27 and TRBJ1-5, with TRBD1 matching 9 bases. The germline V gene encodes CDR1 MNHEY and CDR2 SMNVEV (reference sequence). Trimming at V came to 5 bases and at J to 0 bases, leaving 5 bases not matched to a gene. This CDR3 spans 16 amino acids. CDR3 sequence reads: CASSLGTGYSNQPQHF. In DNA form, the CDR3 reads TGTGCCAGCAGTCTCGGGACAGGGTATAGCAATCAGCCCCAGCATTTT.